This T cell receptor (beta chain) was recovered during a study of circulating CD8 cells and anti-PD-1 response in melanoma. Whole-study results and caveats: Most experiments lacked replicates.

Germline CDR1 and CDR2: MDHEN and SYDVKM. This CDR3 is 14 amino acids long. The J segment lost 6 bases and the V segment lost 8 bases, leaving 9 bases of the junction unmatched. From live CD3+CD8+TCRalphabeta+ cells, four PD-1 and/or TIGIT subsets were sorted. The QIAseq Immune Repertoire TCR panel built the libraries from around 15 ng of total RNA. TCRdb analysed the reads with MiXCR anew, one entry per CDR3 protein. The sample records 1,500 to 2,500 distinct CDR3 sequences, approximately 7.2% being singletons. This clonotype is categorized as large. Its specificity is unknown. V usage is TRBV28 and J usage is TRBJ2-7, with 11 positions matching TRBD2. The sequence came from a human donor with melanoma. This specimen was CD8+ T cells from PBMCs, taken at baseline or after one month of anti-PD-1 therapy (not recorded which). The CDR3 DNA reads as TGTGCCAGCTCTATACTAGCGGGAGATGTCGAGCAGTACTTC. This codes for CASSILAGDVEQYF.